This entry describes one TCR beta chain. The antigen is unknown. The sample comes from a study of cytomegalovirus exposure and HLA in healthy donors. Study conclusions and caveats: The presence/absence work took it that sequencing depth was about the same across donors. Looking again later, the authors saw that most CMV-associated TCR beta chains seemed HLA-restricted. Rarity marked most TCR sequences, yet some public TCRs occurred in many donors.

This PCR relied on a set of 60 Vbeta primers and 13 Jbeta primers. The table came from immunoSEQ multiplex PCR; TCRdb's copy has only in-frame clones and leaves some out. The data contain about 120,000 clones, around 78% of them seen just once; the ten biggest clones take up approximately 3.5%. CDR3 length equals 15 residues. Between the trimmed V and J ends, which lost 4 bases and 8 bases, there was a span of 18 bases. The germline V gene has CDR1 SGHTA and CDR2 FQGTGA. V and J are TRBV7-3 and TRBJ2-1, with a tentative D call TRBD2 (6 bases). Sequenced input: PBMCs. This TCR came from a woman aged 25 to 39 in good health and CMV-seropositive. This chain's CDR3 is CASSSRRELMDEQFF. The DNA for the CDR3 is TGTGCCAGCAGCTCGCGGAGGGAGCTGATGGATGAGCAGTTCTTC.